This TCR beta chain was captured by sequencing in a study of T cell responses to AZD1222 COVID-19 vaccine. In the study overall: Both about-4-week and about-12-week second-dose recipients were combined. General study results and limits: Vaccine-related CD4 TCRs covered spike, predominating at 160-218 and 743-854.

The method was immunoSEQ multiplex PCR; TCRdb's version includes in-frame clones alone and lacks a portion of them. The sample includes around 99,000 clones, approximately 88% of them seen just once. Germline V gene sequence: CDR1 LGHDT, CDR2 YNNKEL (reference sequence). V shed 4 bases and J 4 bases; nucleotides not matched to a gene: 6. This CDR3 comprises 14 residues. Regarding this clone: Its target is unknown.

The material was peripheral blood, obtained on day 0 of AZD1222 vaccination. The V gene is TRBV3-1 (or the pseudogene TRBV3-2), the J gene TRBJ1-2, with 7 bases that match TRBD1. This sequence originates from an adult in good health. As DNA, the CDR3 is TGTGCCAGCAGCCCACCGACAGGGAGCTATGGCTACACCTTC. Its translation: CASSPPTGSYGYTF.